What follows describes a single T cell receptor beta chain. In its sample, this clone was seen a few times. The specificity of this receptor is unknown. No qualities accompany the bases; no much larger clone lies one base away. The library relied on the immunoSEQ multiplex PCR assay. For the multiplex PCR, a mixture combining 60 forward primers for TCR Vbeta segments and 13 reverse primers for TCR Jbeta segments was used. Amplification of the CDR3 region of rearranged TCR beta genes was performed with a multiplex PCR assay on genomic DNA. The Illumina HiSeq System was used to sequence the amplified TCR beta libraries as 87-base-pair reads. The authors' pipeline ran thus. In a later analysis, tens of millions of unique TCR beta chains were counted across the roughly 610 repertoires, and around 10 million of these chains were shared by at least two donors. Raw reads were error-corrected and collapsed into unique sequences with a nearest-neighbor algorithm that merged closely related sequences to remove PCR and sequencing errors. CDR3 sequences were aligned to IMGT reference sequences to assign V, D and J gene segments. For a sequence to be retained, at least a six-nucleotide match to both a V gene segment and a J gene segment was required. Rearrangements were called productive when the CDR3 lacked stop codons and stayed in frame with V and J; all others were non-productive. CDR3 was defined according to IMGT convention as the region running from the second conserved V-encoded cysteine to the conserved J-encoded phenylalanine. The earlier analysis of fewer than 750 of the donors excluded sequences that lacked an unambiguous match to a single V gene segment. An earlier analysis of a few hundred of the donors classified V segments as functional when productive rearrangements were above 56.7% and as segregating when the standard deviation between donors was above 5%. A statistical classification framework was developed to diagnose cytomegalovirus status using the catalog of TCR beta chain sequences. V and J gene assignment, in a later analysis, came from comparing TCR nucleotide sequences with IMGT/GENE-DB human TR gene sequences. A later analysis assigned CDR3 sequences and most-parsimonious VDJ recombination scenarios with the TCRdist pipeline. In a later analysis, each TCR beta chain was defined by its CDR3 amino acid sequence together with its V-gene family, and reads without a unique V-gene family were excluded. A later analysis removed roughly 590 highly shared, low-generation-probability nucleotide sequences to deal with suspected cross-contamination and a sequencing artifact. In a later analysis, a clonal expansion index for each public chain was calculated from normalized within-repertoire ranks of inferred template counts. A later analysis computed generation probabilities with a VDJ recombination model fitted to out-of-frame rearrangements, and checked the results against IGoR. In a later analysis, TCR-TCR, TCR-HLA and TCR-CMV co-occurrence was scored with hypergeometric tests, and a repertoire-size bias correction was applied to TCR pairs. A later analysis estimated false discovery rates by permuting HLA or CMV assignments 20 times. A later analysis grouped co-occurring TCRs with DBSCAN, adding TCRdist sequence similarity when clustering within HLA-allele-positive subsets. Repertoires with fewer than 30,000 or more than 120,000 public chains were left out of co-occurrence clustering, as were about five repertoires with anomalous nucleotide sharing. The source is immuneACCESS, and TCRdb retained only in-frame sequences with V and J called. Part of the clones is not carried over; for the studies checked, unresolved V genes explain less than half of this, and the remainder is unexplained. The D gene and trimming were derived from the DNA, and the V and J assignments and clone size from that table. This sample comprises around 190,000 clones, around 75% of them detected only once. The top ten hold less than 3.5% of the sample.

The cohort consisted of approximately 690 healthy bone marrow donors. At the time of sampling, every cohort member was nominally healthy, though immune exposures that went unrecorded were likely present. The donor was CMV seronegative and belonged to the group of under 400 seronegative cohort members. A peripheral blood sample was provided by each donor, and peripheral blood mononuclear cells were used for TCR beta sequencing. Genomic DNA was extracted from the blood cell samples with the Qiagen DNeasy Blood Extraction Kit. Trimming costs V 0 bases and J 1 base, and their ends lie 6 bases apart. CDR1 and CDR2, looked up from the germline V gene, are LGHNA and YSLEER. The CDR3 holds 14 amino acids from the cysteine to the phenylalanine. The sequence is cut down to CDR3 DNA, 42 bases in frame from base 1. The data originate from a study of cytomegalovirus exposure and HLA in healthy donors (dated by TCRdb to between 2016 and 2019). The study in broad terms: An earlier analysis of several hundred of the donors reported approximately 270 Gb of sequence data and some 100 million unique TCR beta sequences from 150 million to 200 million T cells. About 280 gigabases of sequencing data and around 85 million unique TCR sequences made up an early release that covered over 550 HLA-typed donors. Among the roughly 390 genotyped donors, approximately 81% belonged to the genetic ancestry cluster associated with self-reported Caucasian donors. The study was designed to test whether signatures of past pathogen exposure could be identified by cataloging public T cell receptors. The study used immunosequencing to profile the T cell repertoires of approximately 630 subjects and linked those repertoires to cytomegalovirus serostatus. Along with the roughly 700-subject first cohort, a separate validation cohort of over a hundred different subjects was used. To predict cytomegalovirus infection status, the study combined high-throughput TCR immunosequencing, statistical association of individual TCRs with disease status, and machine learning. In a later analysis, previously published TCR beta repertoires from several hundred donors were re-analyzed and high-resolution HLA genotyping was added so that TCR occurrence patterns could be studied. Rather than drawing on any new phenotypic data, the later analysis identified candidate immune exposures from TCR beta sequences and the way those sequences occurred across donors. In an earlier analysis of around 540 of the donors, high-throughput TCR beta sequencing was used to judge whether each TCR beta V gene segment behaved as functional or pseudogenic. Donor age, sex, ethnicity and CMV serostatus were compiled alongside the repertoire data. A later genetic analysis took genome-wide SNP genotypes for about 55% of the 666 donors and used that subset as a discovery cohort. All discovery cohort repertoires had been generated using a single sequencing platform. Both class I and class II loci were covered by HLA typing, at four-digit resolution. The number of donors typed differed by locus, with roughly 620-630 for A, B, C, DRB1 and DQB1, about 500 for DQA1, some 570 for DPA1, and 450 to 480 for DPB1. A handful of DR-DQ haplotypes were handled as single units for association and clustering because linkage in the cohort was strong. On average, 235,054 unique TCR beta nucleotide sequences were sequenced per donor among 398 genotyped donors of the cohort, with about 19% of those sequences being non-productive. Study-wide conclusions, independent of this receptor: Linkage disequilibrium might explain the correlated functional status among segregating V segments, but an unknown experimental factor could not be excluded. A cluster of highly shared sequence variants was judged likely to be a technical artifact of the sequencing pipeline. It was suggested by the authors that the approach could potentially be generalized to other disease states and immunological phenotypes. CMV serostatus was the only immune exposure information available for the cohort. In vitro tests confirmed that a few of the cytomegalovirus-associated TCR beta chains recognize cytomegalovirus antigens. A further reported finding was that TCR beta sequences accurately predicted the HLA-A and HLA-B alleles for most subjects in the first cohort. In a later genetic analysis, a missense DCLRE1C variant was associated with V-gene and J-gene trimming of TCR beta chains, and the association was replicated in an independent cohort. Because HLA typing was missing for some donors at each locus, association tests included only the typed subset. The study listed 164 TCR beta chains as associated with cytomegalovirus. The 87-base-pair reads could not distinguish some IMGT-functional V segments, including TRBV6-2 and TRBV6-3, so those segments were excluded. When HLA alleles, especially DR and DQ, strongly co-occurred, TCR associations were difficult to assign to individual alleles. Presence/absence analyses assumed roughly uniform sequencing depth across donors, an assumption that may not hold. Specific HLA alleles were associated with 18,000 or so TCR beta sequences at a false discovery rate of 0.05 in a later analysis. A later analysis found that HLA-associated TCR beta chains were more clonally expanded and had lower generation probabilities than equally common non-associated chains. The earlier analysis of fewer than 750 of the donors excluded approximately 15 rarely observed V segments, including chromosome 9 orphons, because counts were too low. While some public TCRs were present in many individuals, most TCR sequences turned up only very rarely across donors. The cohort was sequenced for TCR beta chains only, and without alpha or paired-chain data the features that could be detected were limited. Cytomegalovirus status was reported to be diagnosed by the classifier with high specificity and sensitivity in both the original and validation cohorts. In a later analysis, most CMV-associated TCR beta chains were found to appear HLA-restricted, with HLA associations seemingly driven largely by CMV exposure. A later genetic analysis reported fewer N-insertions in productive TCRs among donors in an Asian-associated ancestry cluster than the roughly 620-donor mean. A later analysis found that TCR association rates varied across HLA loci, with DRB1 alleles showing the most associated TCRs and HLA-C alleles the fewest. According to a later analysis, parvovirus B19, influenza, CMV and Epstein-Barr virus appeared linked to several top co-occurrence clusters. In an earlier analysis of roughly 560 of the donors, most TCR beta V segments were observed in productive rearrangements about 87% or about 30% of the time, broadly matching IMGT annotations.

The origin of this receptor is a female donor in good health and CMV-seronegative. The sequence is built from TRBV4-3 and TRBJ1-1; tentative D gene TRBD1, with 5 bases matching. The sample taken for sequencing was PBMCs. The DNA is as follows: TGCGCCAGCAGCCAAGAGACAGCGAACACTGAAGCTTTCTTT. Translation gives CASSQETANTEAFF.